The 5 T cell receptor beta chains given below trace back to one sample, sequenced in a study of blood T cells in healthy people across ages. A second PCR of roughly 7 to 11 cycles used a sample-barcoded 5' primer and a J-beta primer mix. MiXCR, applied by TCRdb to the 5' RACE reads, yields one record per CDR3 protein. The sample lists over a million distinct CDR3 sequences, 55% to 75% occurring once. Sequenced input: blood. The source of these receptors is a man between 18 and 35 years old in good health.

The chain couples TRBV20-1 to TRBJ2-7, with TRBD2 matching 13 bases. Trimming at V came to 4 bases and at J to 7 bases, leaving 13 bases not matched to a gene. This CDR3 contains 16 residues. Per the germline V gene, CDR1 is DFQATT and CDR2 is SNEGSKA (reference sequence). This chain's CDR3 is CSATYPGLAGAGEQYF. CDR3 DNA sequence: TGCAGTGCTACCTACCCCGGACTAGCGGGAGCGGGTGAGCAGTACTTC.

A note on this clonotype: At one end, the junction sequence differs from germline, possibly due to a read error. The V call is TRBV15, the J call TRBJ2-6; D gene uncertain. This CDR3 has 12 residues. Germline V gene lookup returns CDR1 LNHNV and CDR2 YYDKDF (reference sequence). CDR3 region: CATGSGVNVLTF. DNA of the CDR3: TGTGCCACCGGCTCTGGGGTCAACGTCCTGACTTTC. Complete variable domain (other parts from reference TRBV15 and TRBJ2-6): DAMVIQNPRYQVTQFGKPVTLSCSQTLNHNVMYWYQQKSSQAPKLLFHYYDKDFNNEADTPDNFQSRRPNTSFCFLDIRSPGLGDTAMYLCATGSGVNVLTFGAGSRLTVL.

The chain is built from TRBV7-9 and TRBJ2-1, with D maybe TRBD2 (5 bases). This CDR3 comprises 15 residues. The germline gives CDR1 SEHNR, CDR2 FQNEAQ (reference sequence). Trimming took 5 bases from V and 7 from J, leaving 18 bases between them. The CDR3 DNA sequence: TGTGCCAGCAGCCCGACCGGGATCCTCACGAATGAGCAGTTCTTC. Translating gives CASSPTGILTNEQFF. The entire variable domain, with the rest obtained from reference TRBV7-9 and TRBJ2-1, is as follows: DTGVSQNPRHKITKRGQNVTFRCDPISEHNRLYWYRQTLGQGPEFLTYFQNEAQLEKSRLLSDRFSAERPKGSFSTLEIQRTEQGDSAMYLCASSPTGILTNEQFFGPGTRLTVL.

With regard to this clonotype: Germline is not matched at one junction end, which may reflect a read error. V and J are TRBV5-1 and TRBJ1-6; D gene uncertain. CDR3 length equals 14 residues. Germline CDR1 SGHRS, CDR2 YFSETQ. CDR3 in amino acids: CASSLAKMGSPLHF. As DNA, the CDR3 is TGCGCCAGTAGCTTGGCCAAAATGGGATCACCCCTCCACTTT.

The chain combines TRBV10-3 with TRBJ2-7; a weak D match, TRBD2 (6 bases). The CDR3 runs to 14 residues. Per germline, CDR1 ENHRY and CDR2 SYGVKD. Deletions cut 2 bases from V and 7 bases from J, with 15 bases between. DNA of the CDR3: TGTGCCATCAGTGAGCGATCTTATGGGGGGGAGCAGTACTTC. The encoded protein is CAISERSYGGEQYF.